This T cell receptor beta chain derives from a study of beta chain features in type 1 diabetes. Turning to this clone: Its target is unknown.

The whole isolated RNA underwent reverse transcription, so sequencing captured expressed TCRB transcripts. The assay was immunoSEQ multiplex PCR, and TCRdb's table has in-frame clones only and misses some. The sample has approximately 240,000 clones, 16% seen once. General study findings and limits: Any HLA effect on TCRB rearrangement was left unresolved by small sub-analyses. Within patients, naive, central memory and Treg TCRB repertoires seemed more similar than within healthy donors. All four CD4+ subsets of Type 1 diabetes patients contained TCRB CDR3s that were moderately but significantly shorter.

Germline CDR1 and CDR2: SGDLS and YYNGEE. J was trimmed by 2 bases and V by 3 bases; bases with no gene match: 4. The CDR3 spans 15 residues. It was one heparinised blood draw, averaging around 120 mL, that each donor gave. Via the markers CD45RO/CCR7/CD25/CD127/CD95/CD27, stem cell-like memory, regulatory, central memory and naive CD4+ cells were sorted. The gene calls are TRBV9 and TRBJ2-7; 11 nucleotides line up with TRBD2. This receptor was identified in a man in his thirties or forties with type 1 diabetes. The sequencing sample was made of naive CD4+ T cells from blood. CDR3 sequence: CASSATSGATYEQYF. The CDR3 DNA is TGTGCCAGCAGCGCGACTAGCGGGGCAACCTACGAGCAGTACTTC.